A single T cell receptor beta chain is shown here with its context. Its antigen remains unidentified. Base qualities are missing; no much larger clone stands one base away. TCRbeta CDR3 regions were sequenced with the immunoSEQ Assay. After extraction, genomic DNA underwent amplification by bias-controlled multiplex PCR, followed by high-throughput sequencing. Regarding the original processing steps: To quantify the absolute abundance of every unique TCRbeta CDR3 region, sequences were collapsed and filtered. T cell fraction was estimated by normalization of TCRbeta template counts to usable DNA, with usable DNA being measured through amplification of reference genes present in all nucleated cells. Repertoire TCRs were annotated as SARS-CoV-2-specific when V gene, CDR3 amino acid sequence and J gene were exactly matched to a known reactive TCR set. MIRA supplied the reference SARS-CoV-2 TCR set, which was filtered for enrichment in COVID-19-positive ImmuneCODE repertoires so that public or cross-reactive TCRs were removed. Using the MIRA antigens, annotated TCRs were further analysed by specific ORF or by position within an ORF. Breadth was defined as annotated unique rearrangements over total unique productive rearrangements; depth was the summed frequency of those rearrangements. TCR breadth was compared between groups using two-sided Wilcoxon rank-sum tests. In TCRdb, the immuneACCESS table is reduced to in-frame sequences with V and J assigned. These tables do not hold every clone; where another copy was compared, an unresolved V gene accounts for under half, and the others remain unexplained. V, J and clone size reflect that table, while D and trimming were determined from the DNA. In this sample the table shows hundreds of thousands of clones, 80% to 90% of which occur a single time. About 1.5% of the sample is in the top ten clones.

CDR1 and CDR2, looked up from the germline V gene, are SGHTS and YDEGEE. Relative to germline, V is 4 bases shorter and J is 3 bases shorter, with 13 bases between their ends. Its CDR3 holds 14 amino acids, cysteine through phenylalanine. Only the CDR3 portion is preserved as DNA: 42 bases, with reading frame beginning at the first base. This sample is part of a study of Ad26.COV2.S vaccination and SARS-CoV-2 variants (dated by TCRdb to the early 2020s). With respect to the entire study: Donors in the vaccine arm were drawn from COV1001, a multicentre, randomized, double-blind, placebo-controlled phase I-IIa trial testing Ad26.COV2.S in healthy adults. Ad26.COV2.S was given intramuscularly at 5x10^10 or 1x10^11 viral particles, as a single shot or as two shots 56 days apart. The specificity and breadth of SARS-CoV-2-reactive T cell receptors after Ad26.COV2.S vaccination were assessed by TCRbeta repertoire sequencing. The TCR-sequenced set comprised approximately 32 samples: roughly 19 Ad26.COV2.S vaccine recipients, 5 placebo recipients and 8 SARS-CoV-2 convalescent individuals. Participants in the trial were split at random into five groups of five each, receiving low-dose or high-dose Ad26.COV2.S once or twice, or else placebo on both occasions. Blinding of investigators to trial group allocation was maintained during experiments and outcome assessment. Overall study outcomes, separate from this receptor: The authors noted that total T cell responses may have been underestimated by the TCR breadth and depth analyses. Compared with placebo recipients, Ad26.COV2.S recipients showed higher spike-specific TCR breadth (P = 0.0014). Comparable non-spike TCR breadth was observed between vaccine and placebo recipients, consistent with only spike being contained in the vaccine. Comparing responses between vaccine doses or regimens was not something the study was powered to do. After vaccination, substantial breadth of spike-specific CD8+ and CD4+ T cell responses was reported.

The treatment or condition label corresponds to: some 19 received Ad26.COV2.S at low or high dose, single or two shots; roughly 5 received placebo; per-sample allocation not given. For vaccine and placebo recipients, repertoires were sequenced using samples collected on day 63 after the first injection. Cohort 1b enrolled about two dozen adults aged 18-55 years at a single site in Boston, USA, between 29 July and 7 August 2020. As a vaccine, Ad26.COV2.S was a replication-incompetent adenovirus type 26 vector that expressed a prefusion-stabilized SARS-CoV-2 spike protein derived from the original Wuhan strain.

The sequencing used peripheral blood, collected in a trial of Ad26.COV2.S vaccine versus placebo. Here the chain combines TRBV5-8 and TRBJ1-2, with TRBD1 as a weak D call on 6 bases. This sequence originates from a person aged 18-60 years who received the Ad26.COV2.S COVID-19 vaccine or a placebo. The DNA is TGTGCCAGCAGCGGTGGACAGATCTACTATGGCTACACCTTC. This gives the protein CASSGGQIYYGYTF.